Presented here are 14 T cell receptor beta chains from one specimen sequenced in a study of T cells in Graves' hyperthyroidism and ophthalmopathy. RNA transcripts gave rise to amplified TCR beta CDR3 regions. The TCR CDR3 was amplified in a first-round RT-PCR using the HTBI primer set. TCRdb independently ran MiXCR on the multiplex PCR reads; one entry per CDR3 protein. Of over 350,000 distinct CDR3 sequences listed, about 18% are singletons. The sequencing sample was made of blood. Receptors originate from a man younger than 30 with Graves' ophthalmopathy.

This clonotype was counted ten times or more. The V call is TRBV12-3 or TRBV12-4, the J call TRBJ2-5; TRBD1 or TRBD2 may be the D gene (5 bases each). Trimming cost V 6 bases and J 5 bases, with 16 bases left between them. The CDR3 length is 14 residues. CDR3 in DNA: TGTGCCAGCAGCCCCGGGACCTCAGGGGAGACCCAGTACTTC. Translation gives CASSPGTSGETQYF.

This clonotype was detected a few times. This chain uses TRBV4-1 with TRBJ2-2; no clear D gene. The germline gives CDR1 MGHRA, CDR2 YSYEKL. CDR3 size: 14 residues. The V end was cut by 3 bases, the J end by 7 bases, with 12 bases between. CDR3 in amino acids: CASSHQVFGGELFF. Written as DNA, the CDR3 is TGCGCCAGCAGCCACCAGGTATTCGGCGGGGAGCTGTTTTTT.

This clonotype was observed at least ten times. The V call is TRBV6-1, the J call TRBJ1-4, with TRBD1 identical over 8 bases. V lost 6 bases, J lost 5 bases, and 11 bases stayed unmatched. CDR1 and CDR2 from the germline V gene are MNHNS and SASEGT. The CDR3 spans 16 residues. The CDR3 loop is CASSPIPGQANEKLFF. CDR3 coding DNA: TGTGCCAGCAGCCCAATACCGGGACAGGCAAATGAAAAACTGTTTTTT.

This clonotype has just one count. The rearrangement uses TRBV2 and TRBJ2-7; 11 bases agree with TRBD1. Germline CDR1 is SNHLY and CDR2 is FYNNEI. CDR3 length: 17 residues. With 6 bases clipped from V and 2 bases from J, the junction kept 12 bases outside the gene matches. For the CDR3, the DNA is TGTGCCAGCAGCGAACCTCCAGGGACAGGGGGGGCCTACGAGCAGTACTTC. As protein: CASSEPPGTGGAYEQYF.

A few counts support this clonotype. The chain carries TRBV15 and TRBJ1-4, with TRBD1 matching over 7 bases. After removal of 4 bases from V and 8 bases from J, the junction contained 10 bases not matched to a gene. Germline values: CDR1 LNHNV, CDR2 YYDKDF (reference sequence). The CDR3 loop spans 15 amino acids. The chain's CDR3 is CATSTPRGGGEKLFF. For the CDR3, the DNA is TGTGCCACCAGCACCCCTAGAGGGGGCGGGGAAAAACTGTTTTTT.

The sample holds many counts of this clonotype. The rearrangement links TRBV6-1 to TRBJ1-1, with 8 positions matching TRBD1. Unmatched junction bases numbered 0, after V lost 7 bases and J lost 5 bases. The germline V gene encodes CDR1 MNHNS and CDR2 SASEGT. The CDR3 has 11 amino acids. CDR3 nucleotide sequence: TGTGCCAGCAACAGGGGGACTGAAGCTTTCTTT. It yields the protein CASNRGTEAFF.

The chain is built from TRBV6-2 or TRBV6-3 and TRBJ2-2; D is possibly TRBD2 (6 bases). Trimming left V 6 bases short and J 0 bases short, with 23 bases between. Germline loops: CDR1 MNHEY, CDR2 SVGEGT. The CDR3 totals 19 residues. CDR3 in amino acids: CASRAEGRGGPANTGELFF. DNA of the CDR3: TGTGCCAGCAGGGCTGAGGGACGGGGAGGCCCCGCGAACACCGGGGAGCTGTTTTTT.

This clonotype appeared many times. The chain couples TRBV7-9 to TRBJ2-2; 7 nucleotides line up with TRBD2. V lost 3 bases and J lost 4; bases outside the gene matches: 8. Looked up from germline, CDR1 is SEHNR and CDR2 is FQNEAQ (reference sequence). CDR3 length: 16 amino acids. CDR3 in amino acids: CASSFPLREGTGELFF. CDR3 sequence (DNA): TGTGCCAGCAGCTTCCCCCTCAGGGAGGGCACCGGGGAGCTGTTTTTT.

Comments on this clonotype: It may be a read error: a sequence one base away is much more abundant. The chain joins TRBV7-9 to TRBJ2-7; D not certain. V gave up 1 base and J gave up 6 bases, with 13 bases separating them. Per the germline V gene, CDR1 is SEHNR and CDR2 is FQNEAQ (reference sequence). This CDR3 is built from 14 residues. The CDR3, as DNA: TGTGCCAGCAGCTTAGTAGGGCTTCCCTGCGAGCAGTACTTC. The encoded protein is CASSLVGLPCEQYF.

Remarks on this clonotype: At one end, the junction sequence differs from germline, possibly due to a read error. The rearrangement uses TRBV5-1 and TRBJ1-1; D is uncertain. CDR3 length: 16 residues. Per germline, CDR1 SGHRS and CDR2 YFSETQ. CDR3 sequence (DNA): TGTGCCAGCAGCTTAGCGGTCAGACCCGTGAACACTGAAGCTTTCTTT. It is translated as CASSLAVRPVNTEAFF.

This clonotype was counted many times. The genes are TRBV5-1 and TRBJ2-3, with 11 bases that match TRBD2. The CDR3 is made up of 16 amino acids. Unmatched junction bases numbered 7, after V lost 4 bases and J lost 3 bases. Looked up from germline, CDR1 is SGHRS and CDR2 is YFSETQ. CDR3 DNA: TGCGCCAGCAGCCAGGGACTAGCGGTCCTGACAGATACGCAGTATTTT. This translates into CASSQGLAVLTDTQYF.

This clonotype was detected ten times or more. The chain has TRBV18 and TRBJ2-7; D may be TRBD1 (6 bases). The germline V and J ends were trimmed by 1 base and 3 bases, with 10 bases remaining between them. Germline assignment: CDR1 KGHSH and CDR2 LQKENI. This CDR3 has 14 residues. CDR3 in DNA: TGTGCCAGCTCACCACTAGCAGGGGTCTACGAGCAGTACTTC. Protein sequence: CASSPLAGVYEQYF.

Worth noting for this clonotype: One junction end disagrees with the germline gene, perhaps due to a read error. The gene calls are TRBV6-2 or TRBV6-3 and TRBJ1-1; a possible D gene is TRBD1 (5 bases). This CDR3 comprises 14 residues. The germline CDR1 and CDR2 sequences are MNHEY and SVGEGT. The CDR3 DNA reads as TGTGCCTGCAGGCGACAGTTCTTGAACACTGAAGCTTTCTTT. Translated, it gives CACRRQFLNTEAFF.

This clonotype has a handful of counts. The gene calls are TRBV7-8 and TRBJ1-6; a possible D gene is TRBD1 (6 bases). Germline CDR1 is SGHVS and CDR2 is FQNEAQ. The germline V and J ends were trimmed by 4 bases and 7 bases, with 11 bases remaining between them. This CDR3 is built from 14 residues. The CDR3 region is CASSSPRGNSPLHF. The CDR3 region has the DNA TGTGCCAGCAGCTCCCCCAGGGGAAATTCACCCCTCCACTTT.